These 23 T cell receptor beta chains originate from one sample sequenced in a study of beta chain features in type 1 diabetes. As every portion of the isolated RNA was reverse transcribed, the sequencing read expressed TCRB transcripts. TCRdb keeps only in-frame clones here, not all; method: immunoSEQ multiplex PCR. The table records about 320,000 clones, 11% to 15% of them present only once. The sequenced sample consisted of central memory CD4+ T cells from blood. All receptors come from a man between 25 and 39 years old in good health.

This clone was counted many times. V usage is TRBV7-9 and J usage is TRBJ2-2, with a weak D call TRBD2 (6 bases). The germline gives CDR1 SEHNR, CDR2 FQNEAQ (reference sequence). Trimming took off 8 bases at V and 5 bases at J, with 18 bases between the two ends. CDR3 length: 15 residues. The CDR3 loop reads CASAMWRAGTGELFF. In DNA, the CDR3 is TGTGCCAGCGCCATGTGGAGGGCGGGGACCGGGGAGCTGTTTTTT. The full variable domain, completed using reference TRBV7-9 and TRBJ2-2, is DTGVSQNPRHKITKRGQNVTFRCDPISEHNRLYWYRQTLGQGPEFLTYFQNEAQLEKSRLLSDRFSAERPKGSFSTLEIQRTEQGDSAMYLCASAMWRAGTGELFFGEGSRLTVL.

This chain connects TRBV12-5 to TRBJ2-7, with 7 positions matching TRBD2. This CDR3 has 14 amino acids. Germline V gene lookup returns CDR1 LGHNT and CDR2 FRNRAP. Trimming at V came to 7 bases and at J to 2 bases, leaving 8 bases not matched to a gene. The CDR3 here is CASAPGRAPYEQYF. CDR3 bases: TGTGCTAGTGCGCCTGGGAGGGCTCCCTACGAGCAGTACTTC.

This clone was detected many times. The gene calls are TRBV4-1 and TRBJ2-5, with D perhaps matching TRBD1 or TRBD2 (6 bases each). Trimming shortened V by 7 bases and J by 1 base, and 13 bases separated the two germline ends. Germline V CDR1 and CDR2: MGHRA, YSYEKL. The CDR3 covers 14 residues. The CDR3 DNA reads TGCGCCAGCACCCCGACGGGGGCCCAAGAGACCCAGTACTTC. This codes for CASTPTGAQETQYF.

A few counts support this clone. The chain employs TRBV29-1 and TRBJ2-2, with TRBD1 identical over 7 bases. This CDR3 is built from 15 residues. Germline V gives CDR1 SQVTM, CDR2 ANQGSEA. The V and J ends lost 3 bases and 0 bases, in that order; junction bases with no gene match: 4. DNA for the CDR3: TGCAGCGTTGATCCAGGGGGTGCGAACACCGGGGAGCTGTTTTTT. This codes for CSVDPGGANTGELFF.

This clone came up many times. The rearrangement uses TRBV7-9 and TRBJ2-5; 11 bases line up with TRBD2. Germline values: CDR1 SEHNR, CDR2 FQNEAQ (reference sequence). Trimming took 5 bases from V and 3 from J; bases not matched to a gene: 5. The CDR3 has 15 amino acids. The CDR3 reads CASSPQLAGEETQYF. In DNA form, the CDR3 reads TGTGCCAGCAGCCCGCAACTAGCGGGGGAAGAGACCCAGTACTTC. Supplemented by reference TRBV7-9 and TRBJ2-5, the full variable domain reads DTGVSQNPRHKITKRGQNVTFRCDPISEHNRLYWYRQTLGQGPEFLTYFQNEAQLEKSRLLSDRFSAERPKGSFSTLEIQRTEQGDSAMYLCASSPQLAGEETQYFGPGTRLLVL.

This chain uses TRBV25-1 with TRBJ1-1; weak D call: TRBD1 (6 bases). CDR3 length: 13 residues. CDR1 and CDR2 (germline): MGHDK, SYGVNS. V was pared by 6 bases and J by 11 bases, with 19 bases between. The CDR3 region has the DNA TGTGCCAGCAGCGCAATTAACAGGGCTTCGGCTTTCTTT. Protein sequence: CASSAINRASAFF.

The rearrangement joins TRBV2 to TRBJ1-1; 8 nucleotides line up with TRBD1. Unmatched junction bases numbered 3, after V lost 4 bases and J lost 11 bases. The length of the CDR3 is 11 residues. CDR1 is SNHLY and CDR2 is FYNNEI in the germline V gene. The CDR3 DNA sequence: TGTGCCAGCAGTGGGACAGGGTCGGCTTTCTTT. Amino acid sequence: CASSGTGSAFF.

CDR3 coding DNA: TGTGCCAGCAGCTTAGGGTCGAGCGCGGCTCAAGAGACCCAGTACTTC. Translation: CASSLGSSAAQETQYF. The chain carries TRBV7-8 and TRBJ2-5; D unclear. The CDR3 is 16 residues long. The V and J ends lost 1 base and 2 bases respectively, with 14 bases between them. The germline gives CDR1 SGHVS, CDR2 FQNEAQ.

The CDR3 loop reads CAIEAGLGNSPLHF. CDR3 in DNA: TGTGCCATCGAAGCAGGGCTGGGGAATTCACCCCTCCACTTT. This rearrangement joins TRBV7-9 to TRBJ1-6; weak D call: TRBD1 (5 bases). This CDR3 region has 14 residues. V dropped 10 bases and J dropped 7 bases, with 17 bases sitting between them. Per germline, CDR1 SEHNR and CDR2 FQNEAQ (reference sequence).

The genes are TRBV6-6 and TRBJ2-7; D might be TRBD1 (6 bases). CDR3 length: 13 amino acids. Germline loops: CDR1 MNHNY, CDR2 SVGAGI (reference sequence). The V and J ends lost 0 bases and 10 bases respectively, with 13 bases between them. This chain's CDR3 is CASSYSQGVSQYF. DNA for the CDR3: TGTGCCAGCAGTTACTCACAGGGCGTCTCTCAGTACTTC.

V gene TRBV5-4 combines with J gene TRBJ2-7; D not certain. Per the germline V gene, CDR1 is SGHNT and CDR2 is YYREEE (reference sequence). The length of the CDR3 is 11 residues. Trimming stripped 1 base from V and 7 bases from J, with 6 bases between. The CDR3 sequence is CASSLRREQYV. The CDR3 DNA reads TGTGCCAGCAGCTTGCGACGGGAGCAGTACGTC.

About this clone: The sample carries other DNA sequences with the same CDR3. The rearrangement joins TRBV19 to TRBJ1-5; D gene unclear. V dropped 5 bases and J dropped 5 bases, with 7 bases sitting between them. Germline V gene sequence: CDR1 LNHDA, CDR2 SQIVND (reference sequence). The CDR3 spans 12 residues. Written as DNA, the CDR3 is TGTGCCAGTAGTCTTCTTGATCAGCCCCAGCATTTT. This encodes CASSLLDQPQHF.

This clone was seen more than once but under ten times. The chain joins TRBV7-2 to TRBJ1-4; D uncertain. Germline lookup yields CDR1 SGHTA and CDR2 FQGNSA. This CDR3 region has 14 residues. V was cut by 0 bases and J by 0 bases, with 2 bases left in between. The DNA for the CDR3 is TGTGCCAGCAGCTTAGCAGCAACTAATGAAAAACTGTTTTTT. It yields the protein CASSLAATNEKLFF.

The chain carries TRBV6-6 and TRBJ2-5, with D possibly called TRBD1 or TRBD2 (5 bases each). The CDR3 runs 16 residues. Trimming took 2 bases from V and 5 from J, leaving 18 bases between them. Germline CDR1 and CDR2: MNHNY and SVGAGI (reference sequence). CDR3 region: CASSYGATGWGETQYF. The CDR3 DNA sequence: TGTGCCAGCAGTTACGGAGCCACGGGATGGGGGGAGACCCAGTACTTC.

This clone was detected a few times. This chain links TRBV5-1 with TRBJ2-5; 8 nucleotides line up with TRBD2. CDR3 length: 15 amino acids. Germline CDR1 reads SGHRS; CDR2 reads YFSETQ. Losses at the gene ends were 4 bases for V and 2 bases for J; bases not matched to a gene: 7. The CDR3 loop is CASSLKAGEQETQYF. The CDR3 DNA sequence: TGCGCCAGCAGCCTCAAAGCGGGGGAGCAAGAGACCCAGTACTTC.

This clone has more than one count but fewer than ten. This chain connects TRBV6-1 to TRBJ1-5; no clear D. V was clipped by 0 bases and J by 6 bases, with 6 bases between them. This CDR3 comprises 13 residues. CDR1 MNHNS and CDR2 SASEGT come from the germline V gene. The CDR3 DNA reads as TGTGCCAGCAGTGAAGCGAAGGTTCAGCCCCAGCATTTT. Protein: CASSEAKVQPQHF.

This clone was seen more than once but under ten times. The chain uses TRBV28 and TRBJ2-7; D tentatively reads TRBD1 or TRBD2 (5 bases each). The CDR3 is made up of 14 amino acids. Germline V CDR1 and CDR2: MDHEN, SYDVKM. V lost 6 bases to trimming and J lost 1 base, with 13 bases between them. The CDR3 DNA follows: TGTGCCAGCAGAGACGGGGACGGATCCTACGAGCAGTACGTC. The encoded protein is CASRDGDGSYEQYV.

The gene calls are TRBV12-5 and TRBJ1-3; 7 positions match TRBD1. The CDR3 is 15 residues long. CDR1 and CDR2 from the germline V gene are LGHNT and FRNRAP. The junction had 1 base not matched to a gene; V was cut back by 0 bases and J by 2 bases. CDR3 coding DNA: TGTGCTAGTGGTTTGGTTACAGGGGCTGGAAACACCATATATTTT. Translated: CASGLVTGAGNTIYF.

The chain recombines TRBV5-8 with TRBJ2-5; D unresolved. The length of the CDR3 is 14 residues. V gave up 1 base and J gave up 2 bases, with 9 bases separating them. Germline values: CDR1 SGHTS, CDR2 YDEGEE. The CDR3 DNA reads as TGTGCCAGCAGCTTGCTGTCAGCGCAAGAGACCCAGTACTTC. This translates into CASSLLSAQETQYF.

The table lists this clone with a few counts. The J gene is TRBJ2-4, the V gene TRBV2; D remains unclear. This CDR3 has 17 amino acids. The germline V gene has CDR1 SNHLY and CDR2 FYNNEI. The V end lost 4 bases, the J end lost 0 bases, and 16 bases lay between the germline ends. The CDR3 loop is CASSVIGRTLAKNIQYF. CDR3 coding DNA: TGTGCCAGCAGTGTAATTGGAAGGACCTTAGCCAAAAACATTCAGTACTTC.

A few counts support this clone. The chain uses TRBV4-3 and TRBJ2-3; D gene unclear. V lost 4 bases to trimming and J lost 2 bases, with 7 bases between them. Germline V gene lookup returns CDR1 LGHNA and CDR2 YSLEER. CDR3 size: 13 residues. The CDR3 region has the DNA TGCGCCAGCAGCCCCTCGATCACAGATACGCAGTATTTT. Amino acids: CASSPSITDTQYF.

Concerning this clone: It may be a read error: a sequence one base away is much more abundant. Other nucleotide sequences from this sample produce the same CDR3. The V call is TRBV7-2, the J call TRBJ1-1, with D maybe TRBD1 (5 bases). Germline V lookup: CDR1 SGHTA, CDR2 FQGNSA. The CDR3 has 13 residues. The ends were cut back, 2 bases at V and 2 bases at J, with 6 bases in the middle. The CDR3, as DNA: TGTGCCAGCAGCTTACAGGGAAACACTGAAGCTTTCTTT. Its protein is CASSLQGNTEAFF. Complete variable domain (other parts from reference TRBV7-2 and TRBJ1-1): GAGVSQSPSNKVTEKGKDVELRCDPISGHTALYWYRQSLGQGLEFLIYFQGNSAPDKSGLPSDRFSAERTGGSVSTLTIQRTQQEDSAVYLCASSLQGNTEAFFGQGTRLTVV.

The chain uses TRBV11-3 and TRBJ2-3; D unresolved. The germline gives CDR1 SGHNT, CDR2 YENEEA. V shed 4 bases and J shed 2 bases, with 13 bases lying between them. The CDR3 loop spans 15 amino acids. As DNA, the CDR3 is TGTGCCAGCAGCTCCGGATGGCGCGTCACAGATACGCAGTATTTT. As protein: CASSSGWRVTDTQYF.